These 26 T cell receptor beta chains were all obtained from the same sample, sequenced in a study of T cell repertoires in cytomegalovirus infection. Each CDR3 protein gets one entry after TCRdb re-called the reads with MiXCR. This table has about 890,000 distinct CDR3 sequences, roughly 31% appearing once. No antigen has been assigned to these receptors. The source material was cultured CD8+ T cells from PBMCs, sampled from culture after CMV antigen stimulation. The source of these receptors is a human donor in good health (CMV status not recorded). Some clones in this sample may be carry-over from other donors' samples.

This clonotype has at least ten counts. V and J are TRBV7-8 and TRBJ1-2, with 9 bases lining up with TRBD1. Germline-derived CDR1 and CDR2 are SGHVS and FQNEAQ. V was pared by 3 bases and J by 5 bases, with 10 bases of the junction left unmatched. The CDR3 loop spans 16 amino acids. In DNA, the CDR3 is TGTGCCAGCAGCTTTTACACAGGGGGCGAACCTTATGGCTACACCTTC. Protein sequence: CASSFYTGGEPYGYTF.

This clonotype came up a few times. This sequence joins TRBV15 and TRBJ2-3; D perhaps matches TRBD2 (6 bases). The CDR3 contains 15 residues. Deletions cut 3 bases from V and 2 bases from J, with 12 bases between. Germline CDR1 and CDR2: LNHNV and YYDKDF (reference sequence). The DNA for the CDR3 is TGTGCCACCAGCAGGACTAGGTCATACACAGATACGCAGTATTTT. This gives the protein CATSRTRSYTDTQYF.

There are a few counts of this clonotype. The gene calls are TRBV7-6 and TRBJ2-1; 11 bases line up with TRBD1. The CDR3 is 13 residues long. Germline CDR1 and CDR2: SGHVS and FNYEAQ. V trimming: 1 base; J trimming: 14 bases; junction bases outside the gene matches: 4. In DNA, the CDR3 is TGTGCCAGCAGCTTAGGGAGGGACAGGGGGGAGTTCTTC. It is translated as CASSLGRDRGEFF. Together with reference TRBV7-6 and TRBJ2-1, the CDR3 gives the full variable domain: GAGVSQSPRYKVTKRGQDVALRCDPISGHVSLYWYRQALGQGPEFLTYFNYEAQQDKSGLPNDRFSAERPEGSISTLTIQRTEQRDSAMYRCASSLGRDRGEFFGPGTRLTVL.

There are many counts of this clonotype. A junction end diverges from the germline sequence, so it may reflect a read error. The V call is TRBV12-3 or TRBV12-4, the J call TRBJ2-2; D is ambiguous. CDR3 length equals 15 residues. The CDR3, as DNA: TGTGCCAGCAGCTTAGCCACTGGATCAACCGGGGAGCTGTTTTTT. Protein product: CASSLATGSTGELFF.

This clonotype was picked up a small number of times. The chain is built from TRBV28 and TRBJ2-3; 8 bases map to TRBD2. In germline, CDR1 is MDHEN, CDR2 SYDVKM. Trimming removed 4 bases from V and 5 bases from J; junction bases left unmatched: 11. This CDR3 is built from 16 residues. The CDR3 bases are TGTGCCAGCAGTTCCTTTGGCGGGGGGCACGGAGATACGCAGTATTTT. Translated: CASSSFGGGHGDTQYF.

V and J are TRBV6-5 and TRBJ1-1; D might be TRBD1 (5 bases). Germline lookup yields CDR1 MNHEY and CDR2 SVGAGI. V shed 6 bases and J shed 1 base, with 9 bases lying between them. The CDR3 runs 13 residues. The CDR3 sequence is CASRLRENTEAFF. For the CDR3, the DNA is TGTGCCAGCAGACTCAGGGAGAACACTGAAGCTTTCTTT.

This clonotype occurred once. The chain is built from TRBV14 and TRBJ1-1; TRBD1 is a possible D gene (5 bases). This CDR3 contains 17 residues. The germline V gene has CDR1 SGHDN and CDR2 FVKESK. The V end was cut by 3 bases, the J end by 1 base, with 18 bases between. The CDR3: CASSHPHPGRWNTEAFF. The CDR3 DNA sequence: TGTGCCAGCAGCCACCCCCATCCGGGACGGTGGAACACTGAAGCTTTCTTT.

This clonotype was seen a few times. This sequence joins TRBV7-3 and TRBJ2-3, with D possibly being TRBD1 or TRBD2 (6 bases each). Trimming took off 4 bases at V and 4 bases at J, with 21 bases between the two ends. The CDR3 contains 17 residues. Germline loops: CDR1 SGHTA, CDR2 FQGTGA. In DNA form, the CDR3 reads TGTGCCAGCAGCTCGCTTTTAGAGGGGGGCATCGCAGATACGCAGTATTTT. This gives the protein CASSSLLEGGIADTQYF.

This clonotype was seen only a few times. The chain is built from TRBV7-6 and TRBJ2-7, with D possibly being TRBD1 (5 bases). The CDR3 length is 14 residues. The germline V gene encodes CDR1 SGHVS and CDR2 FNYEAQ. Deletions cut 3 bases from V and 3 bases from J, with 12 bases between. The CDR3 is CASSFCDRFYEQYV. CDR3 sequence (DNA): TGTGCCAGCAGCTTTTGTGACAGATTCTACGAGCAGTACGTC.

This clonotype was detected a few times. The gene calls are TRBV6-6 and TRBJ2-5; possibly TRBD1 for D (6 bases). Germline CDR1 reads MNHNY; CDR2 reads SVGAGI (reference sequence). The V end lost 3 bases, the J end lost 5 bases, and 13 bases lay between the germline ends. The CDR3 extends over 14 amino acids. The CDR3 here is CASSYVAGDETQYF. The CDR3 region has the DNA TGTGCCAGCAGTTATGTGGCAGGGGATGAGACCCAGTACTTC.

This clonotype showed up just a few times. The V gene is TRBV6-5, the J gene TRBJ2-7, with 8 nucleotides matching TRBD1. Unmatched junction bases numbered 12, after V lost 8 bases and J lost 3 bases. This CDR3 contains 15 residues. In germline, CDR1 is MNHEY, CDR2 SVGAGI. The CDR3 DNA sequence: TGTGCCAGCGTCCGATTCCCCGGGACAGGCTACGAGCAGTACTTC. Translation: CASVRFPGTGYEQYF.

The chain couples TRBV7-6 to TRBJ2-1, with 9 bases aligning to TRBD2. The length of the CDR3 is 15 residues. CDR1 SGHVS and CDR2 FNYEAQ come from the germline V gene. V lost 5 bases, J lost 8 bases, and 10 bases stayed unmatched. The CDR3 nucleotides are TGTGCCAGCAGCGGCGGGGGGGGCTGGAGGCATGAGCAGTTCTTC. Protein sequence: CASSGGGGWRHEQFF.

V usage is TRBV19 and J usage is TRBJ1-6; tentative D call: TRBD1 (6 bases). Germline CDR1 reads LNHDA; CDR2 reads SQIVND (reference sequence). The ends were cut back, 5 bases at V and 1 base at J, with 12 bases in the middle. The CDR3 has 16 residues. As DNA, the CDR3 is TGTGCCAGTAGTGTACCACAGGGATCCTATAATTCACCCCTCCACTTT. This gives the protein CASSVPQGSYNSPLHF.

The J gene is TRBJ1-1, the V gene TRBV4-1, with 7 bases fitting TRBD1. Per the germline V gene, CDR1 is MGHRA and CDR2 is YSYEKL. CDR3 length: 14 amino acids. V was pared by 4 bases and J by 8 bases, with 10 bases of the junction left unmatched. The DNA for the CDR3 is TGCGCCAGCAGCCCTACAGGGGATCGCATGGAAGCTTTCTTT. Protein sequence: CASSPTGDRMEAFF.

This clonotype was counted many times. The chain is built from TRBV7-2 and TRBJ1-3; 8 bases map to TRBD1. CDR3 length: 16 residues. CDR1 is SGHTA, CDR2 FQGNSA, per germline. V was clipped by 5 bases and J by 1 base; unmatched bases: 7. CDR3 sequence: CASSTPRTGSGNTIYF. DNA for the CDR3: TGTGCCAGCAGCACTCCCCGGACAGGGTCTGGAAACACCATATATTTT.

The CDR3 DNA is TGTGCCAGCAGCCCTGCGGCGGGGGGGCCCTACAATGAGCAGTTCTTC. Encoded protein: CASSPAAGGPYNEQFF. The chain recombines TRBV11-2 with TRBJ2-1, with 9 nucleotides matching TRBD2. In germline, CDR1 is SGHAT, CDR2 FQNNGV. The V gene end was trimmed by 5 bases and the J gene end by 2 bases; junction bases not matched to a gene: 7. The CDR3 extends over 16 amino acids.

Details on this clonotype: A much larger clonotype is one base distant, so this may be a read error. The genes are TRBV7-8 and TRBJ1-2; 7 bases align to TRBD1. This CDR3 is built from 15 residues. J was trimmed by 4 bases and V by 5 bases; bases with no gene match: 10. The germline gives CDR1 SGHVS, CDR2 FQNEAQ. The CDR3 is CASSKGTVPSYGYTF. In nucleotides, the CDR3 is TGTGCCAGCAGCAAGGGGACAGTTCCTAGCTATGGCTACACCTTC. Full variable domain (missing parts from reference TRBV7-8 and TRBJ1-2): GAGVSQSPRYKVAKRGQDVALRCDPISGHVSLFWYQQALGQGPEFLTYFQNEAQLDKSGLPSDRFFAERPEGSVSTLKIQRTQQEDSAVYLCASSKGTVPSYGYTFGSGTRLTVV.

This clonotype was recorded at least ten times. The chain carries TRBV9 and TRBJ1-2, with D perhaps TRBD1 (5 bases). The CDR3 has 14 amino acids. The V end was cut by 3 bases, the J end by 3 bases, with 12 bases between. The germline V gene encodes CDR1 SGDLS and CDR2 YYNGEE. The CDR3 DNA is TGTGCCAGCAGCGCTACTTCAGGGTACTATGGCTACACCTTC. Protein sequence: CASSATSGYYGYTF.

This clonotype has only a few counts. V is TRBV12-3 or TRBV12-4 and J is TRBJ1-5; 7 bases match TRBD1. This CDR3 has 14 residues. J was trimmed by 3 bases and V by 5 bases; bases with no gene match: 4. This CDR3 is CASSLTGFNQPQHF. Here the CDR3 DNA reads TGTGCCAGCAGTCTGACAGGGTTCAATCAGCCCCAGCATTTT.

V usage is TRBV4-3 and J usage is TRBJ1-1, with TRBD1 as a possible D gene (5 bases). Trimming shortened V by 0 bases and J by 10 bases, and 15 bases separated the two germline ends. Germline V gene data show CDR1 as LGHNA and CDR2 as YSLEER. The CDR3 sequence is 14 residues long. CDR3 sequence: CASSQDRVRNAAFF. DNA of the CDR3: TGCGCCAGCAGCCAAGACAGGGTTAGAAATGCAGCTTTCTTT.

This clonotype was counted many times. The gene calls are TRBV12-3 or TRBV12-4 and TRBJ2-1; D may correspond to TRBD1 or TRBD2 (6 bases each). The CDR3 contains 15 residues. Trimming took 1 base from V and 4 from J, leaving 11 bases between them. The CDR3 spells CASSLGGALYNEQFF. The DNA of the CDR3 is TGTGCCAGCAGTTTAGGGGGGGCCCTTTACAATGAGCAGTTCTTC.

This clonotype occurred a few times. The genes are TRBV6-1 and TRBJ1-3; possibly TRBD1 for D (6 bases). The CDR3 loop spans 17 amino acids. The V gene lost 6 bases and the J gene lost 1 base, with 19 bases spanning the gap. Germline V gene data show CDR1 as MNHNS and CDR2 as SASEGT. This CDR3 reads CASREGIPGQSGNTIYF. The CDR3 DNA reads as TGTGCCAGCAGAGAGGGGATCCCCGGACAGTCTGGAAACACCATATATTTT.

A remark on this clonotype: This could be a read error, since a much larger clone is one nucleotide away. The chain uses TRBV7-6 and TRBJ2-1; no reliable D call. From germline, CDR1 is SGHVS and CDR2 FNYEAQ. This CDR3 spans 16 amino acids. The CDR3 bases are TGTACCAGCAGCTTAGCCGGACGAAGCTCCTACAATGAGCAGTTCTTC. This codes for CTSSLAGRSSYNEQFF.

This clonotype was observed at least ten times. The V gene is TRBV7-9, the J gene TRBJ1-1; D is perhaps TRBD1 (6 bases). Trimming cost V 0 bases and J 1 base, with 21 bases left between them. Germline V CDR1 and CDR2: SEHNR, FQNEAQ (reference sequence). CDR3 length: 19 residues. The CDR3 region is CASSLAGASEGPENTEAFF. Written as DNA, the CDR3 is TGTGCCAGCAGCTTAGCGGGGGCCAGCGAGGGACCCGAGAACACTGAAGCTTTCTTT.

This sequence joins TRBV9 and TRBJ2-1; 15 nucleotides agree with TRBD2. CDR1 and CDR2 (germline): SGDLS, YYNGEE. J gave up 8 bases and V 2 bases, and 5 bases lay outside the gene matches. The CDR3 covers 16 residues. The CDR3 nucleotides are TGTGCCAGCAGCGTCGGGACTAGCGGGGGGAGGGATGAGCAGTTCTTC. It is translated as CASSVGTSGGRDEQFF.

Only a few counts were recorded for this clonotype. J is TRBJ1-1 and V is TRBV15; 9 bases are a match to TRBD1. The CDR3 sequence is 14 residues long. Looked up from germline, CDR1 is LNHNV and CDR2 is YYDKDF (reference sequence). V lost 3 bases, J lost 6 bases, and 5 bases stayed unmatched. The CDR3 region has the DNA TGTGCCACCAGCAGGGACAGGGGCGGCGCTGAAGCTTTCTTT. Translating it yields CATSRDRGGAEAFF.